This T cell receptor (beta chain) emerged from a study of blood T cells in healthy people across ages. Next came a second PCR, run for about 6 to 12 cycles, which used a sample-barcoded 5' primer along with a J-beta primer mix. TCRdb re-called the 5' RACE reads with MiXCR, one entry per CDR3 protein. The profile shows 650,000 to 1,000,000 distinct CDR3 sequences, 46% of them singletons. V lost 6 bases to trimming and J lost 7 bases; unmatched junction nucleotides: 11. The germline V gene has CDR1 DFQATT and CDR2 SNEGSKA (reference sequence). There are 14 residues in the CDR3. Each individual donor underwent a draw of roughly 10 milliliters of peripheral blood.

Sequenced sample: blood. The sequence derives from a man aged 80 or over in good health. V gene TRBV20-1 combines with J gene TRBJ1-5; TRBD1 matches at 8 bases. The CDR3 region is CSARPGGAGQPQHF. The CDR3 nucleotides are TGCAGTGCGAGGCCAGGGGGCGCCGGGCAGCCCCAGCATTTT.